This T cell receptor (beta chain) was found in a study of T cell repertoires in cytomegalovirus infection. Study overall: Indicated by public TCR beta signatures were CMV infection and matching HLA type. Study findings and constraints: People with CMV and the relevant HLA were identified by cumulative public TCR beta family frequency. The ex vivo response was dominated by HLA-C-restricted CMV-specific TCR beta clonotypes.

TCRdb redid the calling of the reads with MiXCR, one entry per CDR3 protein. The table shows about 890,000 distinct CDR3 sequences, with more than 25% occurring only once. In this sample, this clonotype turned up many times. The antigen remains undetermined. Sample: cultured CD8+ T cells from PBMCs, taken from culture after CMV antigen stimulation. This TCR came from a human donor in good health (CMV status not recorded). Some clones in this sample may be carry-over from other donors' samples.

The CDR3 is CASSLPQRGVRTDTQYF. The CDR3 DNA is TGTGCCAGCAGCTTACCACAGCGGGGGGTCCGCACAGATACGCAGTATTTT. The chain links TRBV7-2 to TRBJ2-3; 9 nucleotides agree with TRBD2. There are 17 residues in the CDR3. Trimming at V came to 2 bases and at J to 1 base, leaving 7 bases not matched to a gene. Germline CDR1 SGHTA, CDR2 FQGNSA.